Following are 31 T cell receptor beta chains from one sample sequenced in a study of T cells in women clearing cervical HPV infection. Some clones are missing from TCRdb's copy, which holds only in-frame ones; the method was immunoSEQ multiplex PCR. This sample's table has fewer than 40,000 clones. Sequencing was performed on blood buffy coat. The receptors here all came from a woman between 18 and 70 years old with a cervical HPV16 infection that either progressed to CIN3+ or cleared (not recorded which).

CDR3: CASSESANYGYTF. The CDR3 DNA, read in part, is TGTGCCAGCAGTGAAAGTGCGAACTATGGC. The rearrangement uses TRBV2 and TRBJ1-2, with D unclear. The CDR3 end lies 3 residues beyond the end of the read and is filled in from the germline J gene. Germline lookup yields CDR1 SNHLY and CDR2 FYNNEI. V lost 2 bases and J 2 bases, leaving 6 bases between the germline ends. The CDR3 runs to 13 residues.

Of note for this clone: Coverage ceases 3 residues before the CDR3 finishes, and the germline J gene fills in the end. The V call is TRBV29-1, the J call TRBJ1-2; unclear D gene. The CDR3 contains 14 residues. The germline gives CDR1 SQVTM, CDR2 ANQGSEA. The ends were cut back, 4 bases at V and 4 bases at J, with 16 bases in the middle. CDR3 in amino acids: CSVAAKLELYGYTF. Partial CDR3 DNA: TGCAGCGTTGCAGCGAAGCTAGAGCTCTATGGC.

Comments on this clone: Sequencing ends 3 residues short of the CDR3 end; the germline J gene provides the rest. The genes are TRBV23-1 and TRBJ1-5; a weak D match, TRBD1 (5 bases). TRBV23-1 is an ORF, and what it does is uncertain. V lost 7 bases to trimming and J lost 7 bases, with 14 bases between them. This CDR3 spans 13 amino acids. The part of the CDR3 DNA that was read is TGCGCCAGCACGTGGGGGGTTGGACAGCCC. Encoded protein: CASTWGVGQP. The entire CDR3 is CASTWGVGQPQHF.

Points on this clone: One end of the junction fails to match germline, which may point to a read error. Coverage ceases 3 residues before the CDR3 finishes, and the germline J gene fills in the end. This chain uses TRBV4-2 with TRBJ2-7; TRBD1 agrees at 9 bases. CDR3 length: 14 residues. Looked up from germline, CDR1 is LGHNA and CDR2 is YNFKEQ. CDR3 protein: CASAPGTGTYEQYF. The sequenced CDR3 bases are TGCGCCAGCGCCCCCGGGACAGGGACATACGAG.

For this clone: The read halts 3 residues ahead of the CDR3 end, with the missing end drawn from the germline J gene. The chain uses TRBV5-5 and TRBJ2-7; a possible D gene is TRBD2 (5 bases). Germline CDR1 and CDR2: SGHKS and YYEKEE (reference sequence). The CDR3 totals 14 residues. Trimming took 1 base from V and 6 from J, leaving 14 bases between them. Here the CDR3 reads CASSLWASEGEQYF. The CDR3 DNA, read in part, is TGTGCCAGCAGCTTGTGGGCCTCCGAGGGCGAG.

A note on this clone: The DNA ends 3 residues before the CDR3 does, and the rest of the CDR3 is filled in from the germline J gene. This chain connects TRBV18 to TRBJ2-7, with 7 bases lining up with TRBD1. This CDR3 comprises 14 residues. Losses at the gene ends were 3 bases for V and 4 bases for J; bases not matched to a gene: 6. Germline lookup yields CDR1 KGHSH and CDR2 LQKENI. The CDR3 DNA, read in part, is TGTGCCAGCTCACCGACAGGGCCCGAATACGAG. Its protein is CASSPTGPEYE. The entire CDR3 is CASSPTGPEYEQYF.

With respect to this clone: With the read ending 3 residues before the CDR3 end, the germline J gene is used to fill in that end. The chain joins TRBV2 to TRBJ2-1; TRBD2 matches at 9 bases. This CDR3 has 14 amino acids. Unmatched junction bases numbered 2, after V lost 8 bases and J lost 0 bases. Germline V gene data show CDR1 as SNHLY and CDR2 as FYNNEI. Incomplete CDR3 DNA: TGTGCCAGCGGACTAGCGAGCTCCTACAATGAG. Its protein product is CASGLASSYNE. The CDR3 reads in full as CASGLASSYNEQFF.

Remarks on this clone: The read falls 3 residues short of the CDR3 end, and the missing part is taken from the germline J gene. The V call is TRBV30, the J call TRBJ1-6; 7 bases map to TRBD1. This CDR3 contains 14 residues. Trimming took 4 bases from V and 8 from J; bases not matched to a gene: 8. Per the germline V gene, CDR1 is GTSNPN and CDR2 is SVGIG (reference sequence). The sequenced part of the CDR3 DNA is TGTGCCTGGACGGCTACAGGGGTCGATTCACCC. Its translation: CAWTATGVDSP. The complete CDR3 protein is CAWTATGVDSPLHF.

Details on this clone: The observed sequence ends 3 residues before the CDR3 terminus, with the missing tail filled in from the germline J gene. V and J are TRBV10-3 and TRBJ1-2; TRBD1 matches 10 bases. This CDR3 is built from 13 residues. Germline V gene data show CDR1 as ENHRY and CDR2 as SYGVKD. The junction had 4 bases not matched to a gene; V was cut back by 8 bases and J by 4 bases. The CDR3 loop is CAIRDRGVYGYTF. CDR3 bases read: TGTGCCATCCGGGACAGGGGCGTCTATGGC.

Turning to this clone: The read ends 3 residues shy of where the CDR3 ends; the end is completed using the germline J gene. The rearrangement joins TRBV5-1 to TRBJ2-2; D is perhaps TRBD1 (5 bases). The length of the CDR3 is 16 residues. Trimming shortened V by 0 bases and J by 1 base, and 10 bases separated the two germline ends. The germline V gene encodes CDR1 SGHRS and CDR2 YFSETQ. CDR3 DNA (partial): TGCGCCAGCAGCTTGGCCCAGGGTCGGAACACCGGGGAG. Its protein product is CASSLAQGRNTGE. The full CDR3 protein reads CASSLAQGRNTGELFF.

In the case of this clone: The read is 3 residues too short to cover the CDR3 end, so that end is filled in from the germline J gene. The chain recombines TRBV28 with TRBJ1-4; D is unresolved. V shed 2 bases and J shed 5 bases, with 9 bases lying between them. This CDR3 spans 14 amino acids. Per the germline V gene, CDR1 is MDHEN and CDR2 is SYDVKM. This chain's CDR3 is CASSLPGSNEKLFF. CDR3 DNA, as far as it was read: TGTGCCAGCAGTTTACCGGGGTCAAATGAAAAA.

The chain's CDR3 is CASSEDLVSYEQYF. The covered CDR3 bases are TGTGCCAGCAGTGAAGATCTAGTCTCCTACGAG. The genes are TRBV6-1 and TRBJ2-7; D is undetermined. Coverage ceases 3 residues before the CDR3 finishes, and the germline J gene fills in the end. Between the trimmed V and J ends, which lost 1 base and 0 bases, there was a span of 7 bases. The CDR3 sequence is 14 residues long. Germline lookup yields CDR1 MNHNS and CDR2 SASEGT.

With regard to this clone: The DNA ends 3 residues before the CDR3 does, and the rest of the CDR3 is filled in from the germline J gene. The J gene is TRBJ2-3, the V gene TRBV6-1, with 11 bases identical to TRBD1. J was trimmed by 5 bases and V by 4 bases; bases with no gene match: 8. The CDR3 loop spans 16 amino acids. The germline V gene encodes CDR1 MNHNS and CDR2 SASEGT. CDR3 region: CASSAIPGQGEDTQYF. CDR3 bases read: TGTGCCAGCAGTGCCATTCCGGGACAGGGGGAAGATACG.

A note on this clone: The CDR3 extends 3 residues past the end of the read, so its final part is completed from the germline J gene. The rearrangement uses TRBV6-2 or TRBV6-3 and TRBJ1-4, with D maybe TRBD1 (6 bases). From germline, CDR1 is MNHEY and CDR2 SVGEGT. This CDR3 has 15 residues. The V end was cut by 5 bases, the J end by 5 bases, with 15 bases between. The sequenced CDR3 bases are TGTGCCAGCAGTCTCCCGACAGGTCTGAATGAAAAA. The encoded protein is CASSLPTGLNEK. The CDR3 reads in full as CASSLPTGLNEKLFF.

With respect to this clone: The read gets to within 3 residues of the CDR3 end, and the germline J gene fills in the rest. The genes are TRBV6-2 or TRBV6-3 and TRBJ2-5; 12 bases match TRBD2. Germline V gives CDR1 MNHEY, CDR2 SVGEGT. The V gene end was trimmed by 5 bases and the J gene end by 3 bases; junction bases not matched to a gene: 4. The CDR3 consists of 15 residues. The sequenced CDR3 bases are TGTGCCAGCAGTCGCGGACTAGCGGGAAAAGAGACC. Encoded protein: CASSRGLAGKET. The whole CDR3 protein is CASSRGLAGKETQYF.

A remark on this clone: The read ends 3 residues before the CDR3 terminus; that terminus is restored from the germline J gene. This chain joins TRBV7-9 and TRBJ2-7; 12 bases map to TRBD1. Germline trimming cut 0 bases from V and 5 bases from J; bases unmatched to any gene: 2. CDR1 and CDR2 (germline): SEHNR, FQNEAQ (reference sequence). The CDR3 covers 15 residues. CDR3 amino acids: CASSLAGTGGDEQYF. The CDR3 bases that were read are TGTGCCAGCAGCTTAGCGGGGACAGGGGGCGACGAG.

A word on this clone: The read terminates 3 residues ahead of where the CDR3 ends, so the germline J gene completes it. The rearrangement uses TRBV6-2 or TRBV6-3 and TRBJ2-1; a weak D match, TRBD2 (6 bases). The CDR3 sequence is 13 residues long. Germline CDR1 is MNHEY and CDR2 is SVGEGT. The V end was cut by 4 bases, the J end by 9 bases, with 13 bases between. CDR3: CASSSRRGGEQFF. CDR3 bases read: TGTGCCAGCAGTTCCCGGCGGGGTGGTGAG.

With regard to this clone: The read is 3 residues too short to cover the CDR3 end, so that end is filled in from the germline J gene. V and J are TRBV5-1 and TRBJ2-1, with 9 bases matching TRBD1. The germline V gene encodes CDR1 SGHRS and CDR2 YFSETQ. The CDR3 is made up of 15 amino acids. After removal of 2 bases from V and 1 base from J, the junction contained 1 base not matched to a gene. The part of the CDR3 DNA that was read is TGCGCCAGCAGCTTAGGGACAGGGTCCTACAATGAG. It encodes CASSLGTGSYNE. The entire CDR3 reads CASSLGTGSYNEQFF.

Comments on this clone: The read finishes 3 residues shy of the CDR3 end, and the germline J gene is used to complete it. This chain connects TRBV4-2 to TRBJ2-7, with TRBD2 matching over 9 bases. The V gene end was trimmed by 0 bases and the J gene end by 6 bases; junction bases not matched to a gene: 9. Looked up from germline, CDR1 is LGHNA and CDR2 is YNFKEQ. This CDR3 spans 16 amino acids. The DNA read from the CDR3 is TGTGCCAGCAGCCAAGATCCCCAGCGGGGGGAGATCGAG. Translating it yields CASSQDPQRGEIE. The CDR3 in full is CASSQDPQRGEIEQYF.

In the case of this clone: The read terminates 3 residues before the CDR3 end, so the remaining end is supplied by the germline J gene. This chain uses TRBV5-6 with TRBJ1-6; D is unresolved. There are 14 residues in the CDR3. Looked up from germline, CDR1 is SGHDT and CDR2 is YYEEEE. V lost 0 bases, J lost 6 bases, and 7 bases lay in between. The CDR3 loop is CASSLGQFNSPLHF. CDR3 bases read: TGTGCCAGCAGCTTGGGGCAGTTTAATTCACCC.

Notes on this clone: Read sequence stops 3 residues before the CDR3 end, and the germline J gene provides the missing end. V gene TRBV6-2 or TRBV6-3 combines with J gene TRBJ2-7; no clear D gene. V was trimmed by 0 bases and J by 3 bases, leaving 12 bases between them. Germline CDR1 reads MNHEY; CDR2 reads SVGEGT. The CDR3 is 15 residues long. The CDR3 protein is CASSYSPGQIYEQYF. The sequenced part of the CDR3 DNA is TGTGCCAGCAGTTACTCGCCTGGGCAAATCTACGAG.

About this clone: The observed sequence ends 3 residues before the CDR3 terminus, with the missing tail filled in from the germline J gene. This chain links TRBV6-4 with TRBJ2-2, with TRBD2 matching over 10 bases. The CDR3 is made up of 14 amino acids. V shed 5 bases, J shed 6 bases, and the junction held 3 bases outside the gene matches. Looked up from germline, CDR1 is MRHNA and CDR2 is SNTAGT. The CDR3 sequence: CASSRLAGAGELFF. The sequenced part of the CDR3 DNA is TGTGCCAGCAGTCGGCTAGCGGGAGCCGGGGAG.

To note about this clone: The read halts 3 residues ahead of the CDR3 end, with the missing end drawn from the germline J gene. The chain carries TRBV19 and TRBJ1-1; 9 bases are shared with TRBD1. The CDR3 has 13 amino acids. V shed 10 bases, J shed 5 bases, and the junction held 8 bases outside the gene matches. Looked up from germline, CDR1 is LNHDA and CDR2 is SQIVND (reference sequence). The CDR3 bases that were read are TGTGCCACTGGACAGGGGACAGCGACTGAA. Encoded protein: CATGQGTATE. The entire CDR3 is CATGQGTATEAFF.

In regard to this clone: The read terminates 3 residues ahead of where the CDR3 ends, so the germline J gene completes it. The chain recombines TRBV5-6 with TRBJ2-1; D unclear. Germline CDR1 is SGHDT and CDR2 is YYEEEE. CDR3 size: 14 residues. Trimming took off 3 bases at V and 4 bases at J, with 11 bases between the two ends. CDR3 sequence: CASSWSSSYNEQFF. The DNA read from the CDR3 is TGTGCCAGCAGCTGGTCCTCCAGTTACAATGAG.

Concerning this clone itself: Read coverage stops 3 residues before the CDR3 terminus; the germline J gene supplies the remainder. This rearrangement joins TRBV10-3 to TRBJ1-4; D is possibly TRBD1 (5 bases). This CDR3 has 14 residues. Germline CDR1 ENHRY, CDR2 SYGVKD. V lost 10 bases, J lost 0 bases, and 12 bases lay in between. The CDR3 DNA, read in part, is TGTGCCACTTCTCCCAGGGCAACTAATGAAAAA. This gives the protein CATSPRATNEK. From start to end, the CDR3 is CATSPRATNEKLFF.

Remarks on this clone: The sequence runs out 3 residues before the end of the CDR3; the remainder is reconstructed from the germline J gene. The V gene is TRBV2, the J gene TRBJ1-5; TRBD1 agrees at 11 bases. This CDR3 contains 14 residues. Trimming cost V 6 bases and J 6 bases; bases outside gene matches: 4. Germline CDR1 and CDR2: SNHLY and FYNNEI. CDR3 DNA, as far as it was read: TGTGCCAGCAGCTGGACAGGGGGCGTTCAGCCC. Translation gives CASSWTGGVQP. From start to end, the CDR3 is CASSWTGGVQPQHF. Full variable domain (rest looked up from reference TRBV2 and TRBJ1-5): EPEVTQTPSHQVTQMGQEVILRCVPISNHLYFYWYRQILGQKVEFLVSFYNNEISEKSEIFDDQFSVERPDGSNFTLKIRSTKLEDSAMYFCASSWTGGVQPQHFGDGTRLSIL.

Points on this clone: The read terminates 3 residues ahead of where the CDR3 ends, so the germline J gene completes it. The chain has TRBV7-2 and TRBJ2-7, with TRBD2 matching over 8 bases. The CDR3 loop spans 15 amino acids. The junction had 7 bases not matched to a gene; V was cut back by 2 bases and J by 4 bases. The germline gives CDR1 SGHTA, CDR2 FQGNSA. The CDR3: CASSLSGGRLYEQYF. CDR3 bases read: TGTGCCAGCAGCTTAAGCGGGGGCCGGCTATACGAG.

As for this clone: The read finishes 3 residues shy of the CDR3 end, and the germline J gene is used to complete it. This chain joins TRBV6-2 or TRBV6-3 and TRBJ1-1, with D uncertain. The germline gives CDR1 MNHEY, CDR2 SVGEGT. This CDR3 is built from 12 residues. The covered CDR3 bases are TGTGCCAGCAGTCAAAATGTCGGGGAA. Residues: CASSQNVGE. The complete CDR3 sequence is CASSQNVGEAFF.

Points on this clone: The read stops 3 residues short of the end of the CDR3; the missing end is completed from the germline J gene. This chain connects TRBV20-1 to TRBJ1-2; 9 bases align to TRBD1. This CDR3 region has 18 residues. Germline V lookup: CDR1 DFQATT, CDR2 SNEGSKA (reference sequence). V lost 4 bases to trimming and J lost 3 bases; unmatched junction nucleotides: 18. The CDR3 protein is CSATHLPGQGILDYGYTF. The CDR3 bases that were read are TGCAGTGCTACCCATCTCCCCGGACAGGGGATTTTAGACTATGGC.

The covered CDR3 bases are TGCAGTGCTAGAGGGACTGTGGTGGGAGATACG. It yields the protein CSARGTVVGDT. The full CDR3 protein reads CSARGTVVGDTQYF. The V call is TRBV20-1, the J call TRBJ2-3; TRBD2 might be the D (5 bases). Sequencing ends 3 residues short of the CDR3 end; the germline J gene provides the rest. The ends were cut back, 1 base at V and 5 bases at J, with 13 bases in the middle. The CDR3 length is 14 residues. The germline V gene encodes CDR1 DFQATT and CDR2 SNEGSKA (reference sequence).

In regard to this clone: The CDR3 goes on 3 residues after the read ends, and that part is filled in from the germline J gene. The chain recombines TRBV29-1 with TRBJ2-7; possible D gene TRBD1, 6 bases. The V end was cut by 0 bases, the J end by 3 bases, with 9 bases between. The CDR3 consists of 13 residues. From germline, CDR1 is SQVTM and CDR2 ANQGSEA. The CDR3 protein is CSVEEQQGYEQYF. CDR3 bases read: TGCAGCGTTGAAGAGCAACAGGGCTACGAG.